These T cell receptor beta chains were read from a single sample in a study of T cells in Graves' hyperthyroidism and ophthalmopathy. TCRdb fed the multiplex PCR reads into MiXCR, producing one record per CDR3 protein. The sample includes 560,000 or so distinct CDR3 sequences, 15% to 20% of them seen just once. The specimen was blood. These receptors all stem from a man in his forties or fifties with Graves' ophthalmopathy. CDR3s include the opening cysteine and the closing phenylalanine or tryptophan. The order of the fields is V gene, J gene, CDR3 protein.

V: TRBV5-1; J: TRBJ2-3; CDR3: CASSTGTSQDTQYF
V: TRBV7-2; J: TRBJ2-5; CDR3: CASSSTGRYQETQYF
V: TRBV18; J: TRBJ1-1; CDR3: CASSPPGQSRGAEAFF
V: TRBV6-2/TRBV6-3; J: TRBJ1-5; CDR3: CASSYRGQAQPQHF
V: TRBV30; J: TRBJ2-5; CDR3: CAWRRDTGGAETQYF
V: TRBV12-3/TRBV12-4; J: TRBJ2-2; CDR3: CASCHVPNTGELFF
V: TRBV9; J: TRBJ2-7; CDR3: CASSVDEGLTYEQYF
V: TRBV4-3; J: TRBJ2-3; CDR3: CASSQTLGALTDTQYF
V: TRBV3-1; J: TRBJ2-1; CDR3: CASSHTGEQFF
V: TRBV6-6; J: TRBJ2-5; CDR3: CASSYSMGTGETQYF
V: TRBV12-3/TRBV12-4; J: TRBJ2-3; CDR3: CASSSPLAGVEDTQYF
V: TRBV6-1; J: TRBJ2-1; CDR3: CASSESGQEQFF
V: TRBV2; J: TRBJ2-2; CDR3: CASGQGGTGELFF
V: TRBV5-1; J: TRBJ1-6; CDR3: CASSLGLDNSPLHF
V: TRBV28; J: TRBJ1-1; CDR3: CASSLSQNTEAFF
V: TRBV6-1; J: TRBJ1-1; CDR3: CASGSNTEAFF
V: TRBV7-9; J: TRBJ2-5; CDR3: CASSPRREETQYF
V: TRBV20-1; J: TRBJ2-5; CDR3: CSAPTSGRHEGTQYF
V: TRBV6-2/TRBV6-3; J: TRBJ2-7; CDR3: CASSDLRGRAYEQYF
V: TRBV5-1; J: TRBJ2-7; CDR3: CASSLEARQDEQYF
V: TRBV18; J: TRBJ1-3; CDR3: CASSPSLRQISGNTIYF
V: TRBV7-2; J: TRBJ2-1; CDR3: CASSLRRGAENEQFF
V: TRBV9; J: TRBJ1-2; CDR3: CASSPGQGGGNYGYTF
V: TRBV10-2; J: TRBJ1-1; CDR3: CASWEPPGTEAFF
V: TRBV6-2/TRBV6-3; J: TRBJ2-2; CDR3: CASRDREAGELFF
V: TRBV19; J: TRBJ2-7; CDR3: CASSLTRGYEQYF
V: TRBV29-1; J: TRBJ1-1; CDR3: CSVEDGGGLMNTEAFF
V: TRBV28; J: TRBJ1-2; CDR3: CASTPTGHTGGGSGYTF
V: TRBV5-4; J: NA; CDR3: CASSLVGARQQNEQYF
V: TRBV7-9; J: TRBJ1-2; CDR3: CASSSNYRAGYGYTF
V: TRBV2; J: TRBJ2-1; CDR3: CASWFGPGDEQFF
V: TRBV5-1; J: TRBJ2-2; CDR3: CASSLAERASGTGELFF
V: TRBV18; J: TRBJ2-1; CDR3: CASSPSTGSDEQFF
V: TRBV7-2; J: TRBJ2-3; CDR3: CASSSGHADTQYF
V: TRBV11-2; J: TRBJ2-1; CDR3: CASSLSPTYNEQFF
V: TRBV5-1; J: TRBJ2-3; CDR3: CASSKRQGGIADTQYF
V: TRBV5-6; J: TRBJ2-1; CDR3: CASSQGLSDPQYNEQFF
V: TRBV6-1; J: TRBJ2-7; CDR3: CASSRLAGGQNEQYF
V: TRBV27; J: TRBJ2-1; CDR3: CASTLRGFHNEQFF
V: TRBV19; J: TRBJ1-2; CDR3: CASSIIENYGYTF
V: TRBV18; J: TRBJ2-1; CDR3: CASSPPSGLYNEQFF
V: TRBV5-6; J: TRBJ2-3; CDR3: CASSLAGTGGLDTQYF
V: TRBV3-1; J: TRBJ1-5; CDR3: CASSHRTGDGNQPQHF
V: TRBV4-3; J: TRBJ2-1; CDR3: CASSQIAREGYNEQFF
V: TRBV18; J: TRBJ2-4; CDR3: CASSPTGIQDIQYF
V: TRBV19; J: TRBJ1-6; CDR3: CASSIDLQAPLHF
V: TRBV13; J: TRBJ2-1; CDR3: CASSSSTSGPRNNEQFF
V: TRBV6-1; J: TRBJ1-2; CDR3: CASTQRVRGGDGYTF
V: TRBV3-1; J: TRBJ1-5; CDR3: CASSSPDAQNSNQPQHF
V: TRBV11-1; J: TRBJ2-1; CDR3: CASSLGALIGRDSYNEQFF
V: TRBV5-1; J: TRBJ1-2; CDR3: CASSLGQTQANGYTF
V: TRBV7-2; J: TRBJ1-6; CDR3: CASSLNRAGSPLHF
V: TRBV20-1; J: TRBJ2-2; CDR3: CSARDVRRGQVGELFF
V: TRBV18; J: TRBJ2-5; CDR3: CASSPPALEETQYF
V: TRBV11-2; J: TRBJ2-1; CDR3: CASSLDGQTRNNEQFF
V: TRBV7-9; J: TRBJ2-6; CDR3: CASSLAPGAGANVLTF